The clone carrying this TCR beta chain was seen more than once but under ten times. Its antigen is currently unknown. The immunoSEQ assay was v3.0, run at survey level. Using immunoSEQ multiplex PCR, the repertoire was profiled, and TCRdb retains in-frame clones only, with some absent. The repertoire includes tens of thousands of clones, around 85% of them detected once, and roughly 5% sits in the top ten. The source of the sample is a study of long-term antiretroviral therapy in people with HIV. The germline V gene encodes CDR1 SNHLY and CDR2 FYNNEI. The V gene lost 0 bases and the J gene lost 8 bases, with 10 bases spanning the gap. CDR3 length equals 14 residues. Overall study results and limits: Adherence to ART, viral resistance and therapy changes lacked any data.

The TCR comes from a man younger than 35 with HIV. This chain uses TRBV2 with TRBJ2-2, with D tentatively TRBD2 (6 bases). The input for sequencing was unsorted PBMCs, taken 1.5 years after starting antiretroviral therapy. The CDR3: CASSEAGGDGELFF. Written as DNA, the CDR3 is TGTGCCAGCAGTGAAGCGGGGGGAGATGGGGAGCTGTTTTTT.